Included here is one TCR beta chain sequence, with context. The antigen this receptor binds is unknown. Base-call qualities are not available, and no considerably larger clone is one nucleotide away. This sample is drawn from a study of T cell responses to AZD1222 COVID-19 vaccine (dated by TCRdb to the early 2020s). For the wider study: Because spike-specific TCR depth and breadth did not differ between the two schedules, AZD1222 recipients who got a second dose at roughly 4 weeks were pooled with those who got a second dose at roughly 12 weeks. TCR sequencing covered 233 trial participants: 200 to 220 given two doses of AZD1222 and 26 given two doses of MenACWY control vaccine. Trial participants were enrolled into age subgroups of 18-55, 56-69 and 70-plus years, which contained about 160, 30 and 59 TCR-sequenced participants, respectively.

A distance of 12 bases separates the germline ends of V and J, which lose 5 bases and 4 bases respectively. The CDR3 sequence holds 14 residues, the cysteine and phenylalanine included. Left in the record is the CDR3 DNA by itself, 42 bases read in frame from the first base. Looking up the germline V gene (reference sequence) yields CDR1 LNHDA and CDR2 SQIVND. The CDR3 regions of human TCRbeta chains were subjected to immunosequencing. The study's own analysis went as follows. TCRs in the repertoires were compared against a reference library of SARS-CoV-2-specific TCRs that had been generated with the MIRA antigen-specificity platform. Breadth meant the fraction of unique TCRs that were SARS-CoV-2-associated, whereas depth meant the fraction of total T cells that were SARS-CoV-2-associated. Using the MIRA data, every spike-specific TCR was mapped to the spike region that the TCR reacted to and assigned to either a CD4 or a CD8 class. Log10-transformed breadth and depth values were compared by one-way ANOVA with Sidak's multiple comparisons tests. TCRdb obtained this table from immuneACCESS and retained in-frame rearrangements with V and J assigned. These tables miss some clones; where compared with another copy, unresolved V genes account for less than half of the shortfall, and the remainder is unexplained. V, J and clone size are those of that table, while D and trimming were read from the DNA. In this sample the table shows tens of thousands of clones, approximately 91% of which occur a single time. 7.5% to 9% of the sample goes to the ten largest clones.

The time point label, read with the paper, signifies: baseline before first vaccination. Vaccinee samples were obtained from the UK trials COV001 and COV002, which included a single-blind randomized controlled phase 2/3 trial of AZD1222 (ChAdOx1 nCoV-19) in healthy adults. For TCRbeta chain sequencing, PBMC samples from trial participants were taken at day 0 and at day 28 after the second dose. Points the paper makes about the study in general: Conclusions about previously exposed vaccinees were limited because only six AZD1222 recipients were SARS-CoV-2 seropositive at baseline. Because no day 14 peak-response samples were available, the repertoires could be characterized only after the peak T cell response. Reportedly, close to half of the unique spike-specific TCRs recognized epitopes lying outside the regions that are mutated in the B.1.351 and B.1.1.7 variants. Participants were mostly white British and included more females than males, and it was suggested by the authors that clonal diversity may have been underestimated. The whole spike protein was spanned by vaccine-associated CD4 TCRs, and dominant responses were seen in regions 160-218 and 743-854. The 56-69-year group was small, and its depth increase did not reach significance, likely because of low power. After two AZD1222 doses, spike-specific TCR breadth and depth were significantly higher than at day 0 and than in MenACWY recipients.

Sequenced here: peripheral blood, sampled on day 0 of AZD1222 vaccination. This clonotype originated in an adult in good health. The chain is made from TRBV19 and TRBJ1-5; a tentative D match to TRBD1 spans 5 bases. This receptor carries the CDR3 CASSLRDANQPQHF. The nucleotides are TGTGCCAGTAGTCTTCGGGACGCTAATCAGCCCCAGCATTTT.